These T cell receptor beta chains were read from a single sample in a study of CD8 T cells in ankylosing spondylitis. TCRdb re-analysed the 5' RACE reads in MiXCR, keeping a single row per CDR3 protein. The data show under 550,000 distinct CDR3 sequences, about 24% seen once. Sequencing input: blood, either unsorted or a sorted T cell fraction (not recorded which). These receptors were taken from a male donor with ankylosing spondylitis. The conserved cysteine and the conserved F or W are not part of the CDR3 here. The order of the fields is J gene, V gene, CDR3 protein.

TRBJ1-5 TRBV4-1 ASSPSQGTGNQPQH
TRBJ2-1 TRBV7-9 ASSLGTRLARSPEQF
TRBJ2-3 TRBV12-3/TRBV12-4 ASSLWGGSTDTQY
TRBJ2-7 TRBV20-1 SAPIGTSGPYEQY
TRBJ1-4 TRBV29-1 SVEHERGEKLF
TRBJ2-5 TRBV25-1 AGKTVSGANGAQY
TRBJ1-1 TRBV7-8 ASSLGRQPNTEAF
TRBJ2-3 TRBV29-1 SVEGKRGLAVLDTQY
TRBJ1-1 TRBV20-1 SARDFMNTEAF
TRBJ2-2 TRBV12-3/TRBV12-4 ASSYRGRGLAGPNTGELF
TRBJ2-3 TRBV29-1 SVEASGTATDTQY
TRBJ1-6 TRBV2 ASSASPGQGPYNSPLH
TRBJ2-6 TRBV10-2 ASSEFSGANVLT
TRBJ1-1 TRBV12-3/TRBV12-4 ASSPGQGAGGTEAF
TRBJ2-1 TRBV11-3 ASSLDMASSYNEQF
TRBJ2-1 TRBV24-1 ATSDFSLAGGRNEQF
TRBJ2-1 TRBV5-1 ASSFETSGYNEQF